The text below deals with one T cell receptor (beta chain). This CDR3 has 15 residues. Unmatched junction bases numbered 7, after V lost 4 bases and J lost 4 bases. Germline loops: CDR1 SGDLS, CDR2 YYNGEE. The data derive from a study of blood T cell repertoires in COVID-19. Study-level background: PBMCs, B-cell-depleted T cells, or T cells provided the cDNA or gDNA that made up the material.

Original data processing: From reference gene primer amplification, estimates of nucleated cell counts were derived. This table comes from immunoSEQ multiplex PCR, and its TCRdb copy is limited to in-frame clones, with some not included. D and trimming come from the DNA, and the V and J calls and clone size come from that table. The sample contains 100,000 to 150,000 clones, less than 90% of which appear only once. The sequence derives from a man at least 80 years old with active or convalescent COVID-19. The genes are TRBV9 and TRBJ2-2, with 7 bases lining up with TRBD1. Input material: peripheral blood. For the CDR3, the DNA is TGTGCCAGCAGCTTCGACAGGGTGGTCACCGGGGAGCTGTTTTTT. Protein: CASSFDRVVTGELFF.